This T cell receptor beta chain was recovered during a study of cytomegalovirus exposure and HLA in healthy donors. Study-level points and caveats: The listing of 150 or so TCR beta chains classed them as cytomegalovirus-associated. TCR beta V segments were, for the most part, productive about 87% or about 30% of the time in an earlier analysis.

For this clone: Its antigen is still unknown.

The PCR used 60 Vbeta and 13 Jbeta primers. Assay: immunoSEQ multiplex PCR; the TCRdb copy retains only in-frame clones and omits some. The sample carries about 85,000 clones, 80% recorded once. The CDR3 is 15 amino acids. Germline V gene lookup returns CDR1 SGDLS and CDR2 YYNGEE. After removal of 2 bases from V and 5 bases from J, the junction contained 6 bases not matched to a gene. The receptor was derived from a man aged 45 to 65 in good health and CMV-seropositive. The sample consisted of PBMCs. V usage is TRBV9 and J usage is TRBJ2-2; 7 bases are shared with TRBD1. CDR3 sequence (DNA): TGTGCCAGCAGCGTGAGGGGGCTAGGTACCGGGGAGCTGTTTTTT. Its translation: CASSVRGLGTGELFF.